This record covers a single T cell receptor (beta chain). Its specificity is not known. Germline CDR1 reads LNHDA; CDR2 reads SQIVND (reference sequence). Losses at the gene ends were 4 bases for V and 6 bases for J; bases not matched to a gene: 5. The length of the CDR3 is 13 residues. The entry originates in a study of T cells in Graves' hyperthyroidism and ophthalmopathy. The overall study: Peripheral blood sampling occurred at initial diagnosis, before any treatment. Findings and limits, study-wide: Blood samples included most of the expanded thyroid clonotypes exceeding 0.001.

The TCR beta CDR3 regions underwent amplification using RNA transcripts as the source. The HTBI set primed first-round TCR CDR3 RT-PCR. One entry per CDR3 protein, called by TCRdb with MiXCR from the multiplex PCR reads. The sample has more than 150,000 distinct CDR3 sequences; about a sixth are singletons. More than 8.5 ml of fresh peripheral blood supplied the PBMCs. This clonotype was obtained from a woman aged 45-59 years with Graves' hyperthyroidism. Material: blood. This chain links TRBV19 with TRBJ2-7; TRBD1 matches at 8 bases. The CDR3 protein is CASSNQGASEQYF. CDR3 sequence (DNA): TGTGCCAGTAGTAACCAGGGGGCGAGCGAGCAGTACTTC.